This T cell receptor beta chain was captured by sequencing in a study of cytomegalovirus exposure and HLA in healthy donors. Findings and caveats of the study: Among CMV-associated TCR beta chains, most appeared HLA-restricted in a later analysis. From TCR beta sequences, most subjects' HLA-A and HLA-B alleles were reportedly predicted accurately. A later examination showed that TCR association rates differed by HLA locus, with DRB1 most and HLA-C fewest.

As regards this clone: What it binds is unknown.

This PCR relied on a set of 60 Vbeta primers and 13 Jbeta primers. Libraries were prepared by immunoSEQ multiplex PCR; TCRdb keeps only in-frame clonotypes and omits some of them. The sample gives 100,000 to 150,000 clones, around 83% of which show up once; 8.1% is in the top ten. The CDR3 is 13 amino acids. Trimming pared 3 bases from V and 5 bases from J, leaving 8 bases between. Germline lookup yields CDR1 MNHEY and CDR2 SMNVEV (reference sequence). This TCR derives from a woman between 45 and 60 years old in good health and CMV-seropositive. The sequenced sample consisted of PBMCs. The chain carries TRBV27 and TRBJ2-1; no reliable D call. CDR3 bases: TGTGCCAGCAGTTTGGAACTACACAATGAGCAGTTCTTC. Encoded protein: CASSLELHNEQFF.